The rows below give T cell receptor beta chains drawn from one sample of a study of cytomegalovirus exposure and HLA in healthy donors. Method: immunoSEQ multiplex PCR; TCRdb's copy keeps in-frame clones and lacks some. Here the sample table reports around 210,000 clones. Sequencing input: PBMCs. The receptor set was obtained from a woman aged 25 to 39 in good health and CMV-seropositive. Both conserved end residues are part of each CDR3. D genes are given only for firm matches.

D gene,V gene,J gene,CDR3 DNA,CDR3 protein
NA,TRBV6-6,TRBJ2-1,TGTGCCAGCTGGGGCATCCGGAGGGGTGAGCAGTTCTTC,CASWGIRRGEQFF
NA,TRBV19,TRBJ1-2,TGTGCCAGTAGTCGCGGGATTGGGAACTATGGCTACACCTTC,CASSRGIGNYGYTF
TRBD1,TRBV2,TRBJ2-2,TGTGCCAGCAGTGACGGGACAGGGGGTACCGGGGAGCTGTTTTTT,CASSDGTGGTGELFF
TRBD1,TRBV12-5,TRBJ1-2,TGTGCTAGTGGCACGGGACAGGGGGCCGGTGGCTACACCTTC,CASGTGQGAGGYTF
NA,TRBV5-6,TRBJ2-5,TGTGCCAGCAGCCTTGGGCCGCGTTACCAAGAGACCCAGTACTTC,CASSLGPRYQETQYF
TRBD2,TRBV27,TRBJ2-1,TGTGCCAGCCTAACCCCAGCGGGAGATGTAATCTTC,CASLTPAGDVIF
NA,TRBV9,TRBJ2-3,TGTGCCAGCAGCGTAGAGGGGGGGGGTTCTAGCACAGATACGCAGTATTTT,CASSVEGGGSSTDTQYF
TRBD2,TRBV5-1,TRBJ2-6,TGCGCCAGCAGCTTGCTAGCGGGAGTCGGGGCCAACGTCCTGACTTTC,CASSLLAGVGANVLTF
TRBD1,TRBV5-4,TRBJ2-7,TGTGCCAGCAGCTTTCGGACAGGGATAGGCGACGAGCAGTACTTC,CASSFRTGIGDEQYF
TRBD2,TRBV18,TRBJ2-1,TGTGCCAGCTCACGGACAGAGGGACTAGCGGGTAATGAGCAGTTCTTC,CASSRTEGLAGNEQFF
TRBD2,TRBV6-1,TRBJ2-1,TGTGCCAGCAGTGAAGTGCTAGCGGGGACCTCCTACAATGAGCAGTTCTTC,CASSEVLAGTSYNEQFF
NA,TRBV6-5,TRBJ2-3,TGTGCCAGCGCCAGGGGTCGCCTGACAGATACGCAGTATTTT,CASARGRLTDTQYF
NA,TRBV7-9,TRBJ2-1,TGTGCCAGCAGCTTACCTAGCAGCAATGAGCAGTTCTTC,CASSLPSSNEQFF
TRBD1,TRBV5-4,TRBJ2-7,TGTGCCAGCAGCTTGGGTGTGTCGTTGCAGGGGGCCTACGAGCAGTACTTC,CASSLGVSLQGAYEQYF
TRBD1,TRBV7-2,TRBJ2-3,TGTGCCAGCAGCTTGGACAGGGTCAGGGATACGCAGTATTTT,CASSLDRVRDTQYF
TRBD2,TRBV7-9,TRBJ2-7,TGTGCCAGCAGCCCCGGGGGGGCGTACGAGCAGTACTTC,CASSPGGAYEQYF
TRBD1,TRBV30,TRBJ1-1,TGTGCCTGGGGACAGGGAATGTTTCGAAACACTGAAGCTTTCTTT,CAWGQGMFRNTEAFF
TRBD1,TRBV5-8,TRBJ2-5,TGTGCCAGCAGCTTGAAGAGACAGGGGCTAGGGGAGACCCAGTACTTC,CASSLKRQGLGETQYF
NA,TRBV28,TRBJ2-6,TGTGCCAGCAGTTTAAGCAACTCTGGGGCCAACGTCCTGACTTTC,CASSLSNSGANVLTF
TRBD2,TRBV9,TRBJ2-5,TGTGCCAGCAGGACAACAGCGGGGGCGGGGACCCAGTACTTC,CASRTTAGAGTQYF
NA,TRBV5-1,TRBJ1-3,TGCGCCAGCAGCTTGGACAACGGAGGCAACACCATATATTTT,CASSLDNGGNTIYF
TRBD1,TRBV18,TRBJ1-2,TGTGCCAGCTCTCAACAGGGACAGACTTATGGCTACACCTTC,CASSQQGQTYGYTF
NA,TRBV5-1,TRBJ1-6,TGCGCCAGCAGCGAGACAGGCTTCTCCTATAATTCACCCCTCCACTTT,CASSETGFSYNSPLHF
TRBD2,TRBV11-3,TRBJ2-1,TGTGCCAGCAGCTCGGGACTAGCCTACAATGAGCAGTTCTTC,CASSSGLAYNEQFF
NA,TRBV4-3,TRBJ2-7,TGCGCCAGCAGCCAGGACTCTATTCAACCTTACGAGCAGTACTTC,CASSQDSIQPYEQYF
TRBD1,TRBV5-6,TRBJ1-2,TGTGCCAGCAGCACTTCAGGGGGCGCGGTCGGCTATGGCTACACCTTC,CASSTSGGAVGYGYTF
NA,TRBV7-9,TRBJ2-5,TGTGCCAGCAGCGCGGGAGAGACCCAGTACTTC,CASSAGETQYF
NA,TRBV9,TRBJ2-1,TGTGCCAGCAGCGTAGGCGGCGGGGTGACCAATGAGCAGTTCTTC,CASSVGGGVTNEQFF
TRBD2,TRBV5-1,TRBJ2-5,TGCGCCAGCAGCTCGGGACTAGGGTTAAGGGAGACCCAGTACTTC,CASSSGLGLRETQYF
TRBD1,TRBV19,TRBJ2-2,TGTGCCAGTAGTATGCAGGGGGCCTGGGGGGAGCTGTTTTTT,CASSMQGAWGELFF
TRBD1,TRBV25-1,TRBJ1-3,TGTGCCAGCAGTGACCCAGCAGGGGGCTCTGGAAACACCATATATTTT,CASSDPAGGSGNTIYF
TRBD1,TRBV18,TRBJ1-2,TGTGCCAGCTCACCTGAACCAGGGGGCGAGGATGGCTACACCTTC,CASSPEPGGEDGYTF
NA,TRBV2,TRBJ1-5,TGTGCCAGCAGTCCCGGACAGTTGAGCAATCAGCCCCAGCATTTT,CASSPGQLSNQPQHF
TRBD1,TRBV15,TRBJ1-4,TGTGCCACCAGCAGAGGTGGGACAGGGAATGAAAAACTGTTTTTT,CATSRGGTGNEKLFF
TRBD1,TRBV9,TRBJ2-7,TGTGCCAGCAGCGACATGGCGGGACAGGTAAGGCACGAGCAGTACTTC,CASSDMAGQVRHEQYF
TRBD2,TRBV29-1,TRBJ2-1,TGCAGCGTTGAAAGGACTAGCGGACCCAATGAGCAGTTCTTC,CSVERTSGPNEQFF
TRBD2,TRBV19,TRBJ2-5,TGTGCCAGTAGTCCCTTTAGGGAGGGTAGGCAGACCCAGTACTTC,CASSPFREGRQTQYF
TRBD2,TRBV28,TRBJ2-7,TGTGCCACGGGACTACAATCCTACGAGCAGTACTTC,CATGLQSYEQYF
TRBD2,TRBV7-8,TRBJ2-5,TGTGCCAGCAGCTTTTCCAGCGGGGCGGGGGAGACCCAGTACTTC,CASSFSSGAGETQYF
NA,TRBV6-5,TRBJ2-7,TGTGCCAGCAGCCCGACAGTTCGGGCCGAGCAGTACTTC,CASSPTVRAEQYF
TRBD2,TRBV2,TRBJ2-3,TGTGCCAGCAGTGATGTAGCGGGAGGGGGGGATACGCAGTATTTT,CASSDVAGGGDTQYF
NA,TRBV30,TRBJ2-1,TGTGCCTGCTCCTACGCGGCTAGCGCATACAATGAGCAGTTCTTC,CACSYAASAYNEQFF
TRBD2,TRBV2,TRBJ2-1,TGTGCCAGCGGGGGGGCCTACAATGAGCAGTTCTTC,CASGGAYNEQFF
NA,TRBV20-1,TRBJ1-1,TGCAGTGCTAACTGGGCGATTGAAGCTTTCTTT,CSANWAIEAFF
NA,TRBV19,TRBJ2-4,TGTGCCAGTAGAGGACCACAGGGTAGGGCCAAAAACATTCAGTACTTC,CASRGPQGRAKNIQYF
NA,TRBV11-2,TRBJ1-1,TGTGCCAGCCGCGCCCCCGGGTCGCGCGCTTTCTTT,CASRAPGSRAFF
NA,TRBV5-6,TRBJ2-1,TGTGCCAGCAGCTTGATCGCAGGGGACAATGAGCAGTTCTTC,CASSLIAGDNEQFF
TRBD1,TRBV27,TRBJ1-5,TGTGCCAGCAGTTCTTTAACAGGGGATCAGCCCCAGCATTTT,CASSSLTGDQPQHF
NA,TRBV10-3,TRBJ1-5,TGTGCCATCAGCGACTCGCGCGGGGGCTCTATCAATCAGCCCCAGCATTTT,CAISDSRGGSINQPQHF
TRBD2,TRBV9,TRBJ2-3,TGTGCCAGCAGCGTAGCGGGAGGCGGGACAGATACGCAGTATTTT,CASSVAGGGTDTQYF
TRBD2,TRBV27,TRBJ2-7,TGTGCCAGCGGGCGGGAGAGCTCCTACGAGCAGTACTTC,CASGRESSYEQYF
NA,TRBV15,TRBJ2-1,TGTGCCACCAGTGTTCGGGGGTCTTCCTACAATGAGCAGTTCTTC,CATSVRGSSYNEQFF
TRBD1,TRBV27,TRBJ1-2,TGTGCCAGCAGTAGCCGGGACAGGCCCCCCTATGGCTACACCTTC,CASSSRDRPPYGYTF
NA,TRBV28,TRBJ1-1,TGTGCCAGCAGTTTATGGGGCAGCGGAGCTTTCTTT,CASSLWGSGAFF
TRBD1,TRBV30,TRBJ1-3,TGTGCCTGGACAGGGGGTGCTGGAAACACCATATATTTT,CAWTGGAGNTIYF
NA,TRBV19,TRBJ2-5,TGTGCCAGTAGTCTGGCCCAAGAGACCCAGTACTTC,CASSLAQETQYF
TRBD2,TRBV19,TRBJ2-1,TGTGCCAGTAGGCCCCGGGGGGAAGGGTCCTACAATGAGCAGTTCTTC,CASRPRGEGSYNEQFF
TRBD1,TRBV5-4,TRBJ2-7,TGTGCCAGCAGCTGGGACAGGGTCCTTTCCTACGAGCAGTACTTC,CASSWDRVLSYEQYF
NA,TRBV7-7,TRBJ2-1,TGTGCCAGCAGCCCAATGGGGCCGGACAATGAGCAGTTCTTC,CASSPMGPDNEQFF
NA,TRBV6-1,TRBJ1-1,TGTGCCAGCAGTGAAGGGGGGGAGGGGTTGGACACTGAAGCTTTCTTT,CASSEGGEGLDTEAFF